A selection of T cell receptor beta chains follows, all from one sample in a study of response to subunit inactivated influenza vaccine. TCRdb re-analysed the RT-PCR reads in MiXCR, keeping a single row per CDR3 protein. The profile shows about 570,000 distinct CDR3 sequences, 10% to 15% of them singletons. Sequenced here: PBMCs from blood, sampled on the day of vaccination. Every receptor here comes from a man aged 45-60 years who received an inactivated influenza vaccine. Each CDR3 is given with its conserved first and last residue. The order of the fields is J gene, clone size, V gene, D gene, CDR3 protein, CDR3 DNA. The D gene is left open where the match is weak. Rows may omit the clone size; those that give it use once, few, many or a size class.

TRBJ1-3	.	TRBV7-9	.	CASSLSSGFSGNTIYF	TGTGCCAGCAGCTTAAGTTCGGGCTTCTCTGGAAACACCATATATTTT
TRBJ2-2	.	TRBV5-5	.	CASSSGLRSGELFF	TGTGCCAGCAGCTCTGGGCTCCGCAGCGGGGAGCTGTTTTTT
TRBJ2-7	many	TRBV4-1	TRBD1	CASSLRQGGNYEQYF	TGCGCCAGCAGCCTCCGACAGGGTGGCAACTACGAGCAGTACTTC
TRBJ2-6	.	TRBV29-1	.	CSVDGRTSSGANVLTF	TGCAGCGTTGACGGACGGACAAGCTCTGGGGCCAACGTCCTGACTTTC
TRBJ2-3	.	TRBV6-2/TRBV6-3	.	CASSRDTSGRERHF	TGTGCCAGCAGTCGAGACACCTCAGGGCGCGAAAGGCATTTT
TRBJ1-2	many	TRBV7-9	.	CASSLSITNYGYTF	TGTGCCAGCAGCTTGTCTATTACTAACTATGGCTACACCTTC
TRBJ2-3	few	TRBV19	.	CASSIAFAGQHTDTQYF	TGTGCCAGTAGTATAGCGTTTGCGGGGCAACACACAGATACGCAGTATTTT
TRBJ2-5	few	TRBV20-1	TRBD2	CSARTTSGMETQYF	TGCAGTGCTAGAACAACTAGCGGGATGGAGACCCAGTACTTC
TRBJ2-7	.	TRBV6-5	.	CASSSIQGVIHEQYF	TGTGCCAGCAGTTCCATACAGGGTGTTATCCACGAGCAGTACTTC
TRBJ2-7	.	TRBV6-1	.	CASSLTKTGTYEQYF	TGTGCCAGCAGCCTCACAAAGACTGGGACCTACGAGCAGTACTTC
TRBJ2-2	.	TRBV10-3	.	CATKKESNTGELFF	TGTGCCACCAAGAAGGAATCGAACACCGGGGAGCTGTTTTTT
TRBJ1-2	many	TRBV7-9	.	CAGLRGEGYTF	TGTGCCGGCCTGAGGGGCGAGGGCTACACCTTC
TRBJ2-1	few	TRBV6-5	TRBD2	CASSLLADPFNEQFF	TGTGCCAGCAGTTTACTAGCGGACCCATTCAATGAGCAGTTCTTC
TRBJ2-1	.	TRBV7-8	.	CASSLDSRNEQFF	TGTGCCAGCAGCTTAGATTCTCGCAATGAGCAGTTCTTC
TRBJ2-7	few	TRBV4-1	TRBD1	CASSPIPGQGHFYEQYF	TGCGCCAGCAGCCCTATTCCGGGACAGGGGCACTTCTACGAGCAGTACTTC
TRBJ2-1	.	TRBV24-1	TRBD1	CATSDTGGAKYNEQFF	TGTGCCACCAGTGACACAGGGGGCGCGAAGTACAATGAGCAGTTCTTC
TRBJ2-5	.	TRBV6-2/TRBV6-3	TRBD1	CASSYTTGAETQYF	TGTGCCAGCAGTTACACGACAGGGGCAGAGACCCAGTACTTC
TRBJ2-5	few	TRBV2	.	CASSVDRAVETQYF	TGTGCCAGCAGCGTCGATAGGGCGGTCGAGACCCAGTACTTC
TRBJ2-1	many	TRBV10-3	TRBD2	CAIRELAGWSYNEQFF	TGTGCCATCAGGGAACTAGCGGGATGGTCCTACAATGAGCAGTTCTTC
TRBJ2-7	few	TRBV5-1	.	CASSLAMRVGDEQYF	TGCGCCAGCAGCTTGGCCATGAGAGTCGGGGACGAGCAGTACTTC
TRBJ1-3	.	TRBV20-1	.	CSASREMRNTIYF	TGCAGTGCTAGCAGGGAAATGAGGAACACCATATATTTT
TRBJ2-7	.	TRBV6-2/TRBV6-3	.	CASKVPGTYEQYF	TGTGCCAGCAAAGTTCCCGGCACCTACGAGCAGTACTTC
TRBJ1-5	.	TRBV12-3/TRBV12-4	.	CASSARGGGNQPQHF	TGTGCCAGCAGCGCCAGGGGAGGAGGCAATCAGCCCCAGCATTTT
TRBJ1-5	few	TRBV5-5	.	CASSSGTFGGQPQHF	TGTGCCAGCAGTTCAGGGACCTTCGGGGGTCAGCCCCAGCATTTT
TRBJ1-6	many	TRBV7-3	.	CASSLNSRTYNSPLHF	TGTGCCAGCAGCTTAAACAGCCGGACCTATAATTCACCCCTCCACTTT
TRBJ1-1	.	TRBV5-1	TRBD1	CASSIRGPGAGNTEAFF	TGCGCCAGCAGCATAAGGGGGCCTGGGGCCGGGAACACTGAAGCTTTCTTT
TRBJ1-5	few	TRBV29-1	TRBD1	CSVVTTGEGQPQHF	TGCAGCGTCGTAACGACAGGGGAAGGTCAGCCCCAGCATTTT
TRBJ2-7	many	TRBV20-1	TRBD1	CSANVVLGQGADEQYF	TGCAGTGCGAATGTAGTACTAGGACAGGGGGCAGACGAGCAGTACTTC
TRBJ2-2	.	TRBV15	.	CATSRLTGELFF	TGTGCCACCAGCAGGCTAACCGGGGAGCTGTTTTTT
TRBJ1-3	many	TRBV10-3	.	CAISGPGRVSGNTIYF	TGTGCCATCAGTGGACCCGGGAGGGTCTCTGGAAACACCATATATTTT
TRBJ1-2	.	TRBV27	.	CASSFRGYGYTF	TGTGCCAGCAGTTTCCGTGGGTATGGCTACACCTTC
TRBJ1-4	few	TRBV19	.	CASDSGTPTWGEKLFF	TGTGCCAGTGACTCAGGGACTCCAACGTGGGGTGAAAAACTGTTTTTT
TRBJ2-5	.	TRBV6-5	.	CASSYRAASYF	TGTGCCAGCAGTTACCGGGCGGCTTCGTACTTC
TRBJ2-7	many	TRBV7-3	.	CASSPETLLEQYF	TGTGCCAGCAGCCCGGAGACTTTGCTCGAGCAGTACTTC
TRBJ2-2	few	TRBV20-1	TRBD2	CSAFRGRAVTGELFF	TGCAGTGCTTTTCGTGGGAGGGCCGTCACCGGGGAGCTGTTTTTT
TRBJ2-5	.	TRBV2	TRBD1	CASSALDRGQAETQYF	TGTGCCAGCAGTGCTTTGGACAGGGGGCAAGCGGAGACCCAGTACTTC
TRBJ2-7	few	TRBV20-1	.	CSAREASVDEQYF	TGCAGTGCTAGAGAGGCGAGCGTCGACGAGCAGTACTTC
TRBJ2-7	.	TRBV6-5	.	CASGAPTYEQYF	TGTGCCAGCGGCGCTCCCACCTACGAGCAGTACTTC
TRBJ2-4	few	TRBV3-1	.	CASSPGHLLAKNIQYF	TGTGCCAGCAGTCCTGGACACTTACTAGCCAAAAACATTCAGTACTTC
TRBJ2-5	.	TRBV29-1	.	CSVGQWGETQYF	TGCAGCGTTGGACAGTGGGGGGAGACCCAGTACTTC
TRBJ2-7	.	TRBV28	.	CASSSPLLGSYEQYF	TGTGCCAGCAGTTCGCCCTTGCTCGGGAGCTACGAGCAGTACTTC
TRBJ2-5	few	TRBV20-1	.	CSARDGYQETQYF	TGCAGTGCTAGAGACGGCTACCAAGAGACCCAGTACTTC
TRBJ2-7	few	TRBV27	.	CASSLQGPLSYEQYF	TGTGCCAGCAGTTTACAGGGGCCCCTCTCCTACGAGCAGTACTTC
TRBJ1-1	.	TRBV18	.	CASSETGLMNTEAFF	TGTGCCAGCTCAGAGACCGGGTTAATGAACACTGAAGCTTTCTTT
TRBJ1-2	few	TRBV6-5	TRBD1	CASSYVRGTGGNDYTF	TGTGCCAGCAGTTACGTTAGGGGAACAGGGGGAAATGACTACACCTTC
TRBJ2-1	few	TRBV12-3/TRBV12-4	.	CASRSSGTIFVSGQFF	TGTGCCAGCAGGTCCTCCGGGACAATTTTCGTTTCAGGGCAGTTCTTC
TRBJ2-5	.	TRBV12-3/TRBV12-4	TRBD1	CASSLSAGGKTQYF	TGTGCCAGCAGTTTAAGTGCAGGGGGAAAGACCCAGTACTTC
TRBJ2-1	many	TRBV5-1	TRBD1	CASSGRTGMVYNEQFF	TGCGCCAGCAGCGGTCGGACAGGGATGGTGTACAATGAGCAGTTCTTC
TRBJ2-7	.	TRBV7-2	TRBD2	CASSLTTSGRSGEQYF	TGTGCCAGCAGCTTGACGACTAGCGGGAGATCTGGCGAGCAGTACTTC
TRBJ2-3	few	TRBV15	.	CATSRDGSTDTQYF	TGTGCCACCAGCAGAGATGGTAGCACAGATACGCAGTATTTT
TRBJ2-1	few	TRBV29-1	.	CSVEARGNNEQFF	TGCAGCGTTGAAGCTAGGGGGAACAATGAGCAGTTCTTC
TRBJ2-7	.	TRBV20-1	.	CSAKPPAELYEQYF	TGCAGTGCTAAGCCGCCAGCGGAACTTTACGAGCAGTACTTC
TRBJ2-7	few	TRBV7-2	.	CASITQGGNYEQYF	TGTGCCAGCATCACACAGGGTGGCAACTACGAGCAGTACTTC
TRBJ2-2	.	TRBV12-3/TRBV12-4	TRBD1	CASSFLQGYTGELFF	TGTGCCAGCAGTTTTTTACAGGGGTACACCGGGGAGCTGTTTTTT